This T cell receptor (beta chain) was captured in a study of shared clonotypes between healthy human individuals. In replicate PCRs of sorted subsets, around 0.2 ug DNA, tens of thousands of T cell genomes, was used. Libraries were prepared by immunoSEQ multiplex PCR; TCRdb keeps only in-frame clonotypes and omits some of them. The sample carries a few million clones, nearly 97% recorded once. CD45RA+ naive and CD45RA-negative memory subsets were separated from CD4+ cells. Per germline, CDR1 SGDLS and CDR2 YYNGEE. V was shortened by 0 bases and J by 2 bases, with 9 bases between the two germline ends. The length of the CDR3 is 15 residues. Study outcomes and limitations: Few donors limited the genetic and exposure-history diversity represented. Clonotype sharing across a handful of donors was observed for about 5.5% of naive CD4 clonotypes.

A remark on this clone: As yet, its antigen is unknown.

Sequenced input: naive CD4+ T cells sorted from blood. Specified subset: CD45RA+ positively selected. This receptor was identified in a man between 18 and 29 years old in good health. The chain employs TRBV9 and TRBJ2-1; D possibly corresponds to TRBD1 (5 bases). CDR3 DNA sequence: TGTGCCAGCAGCGTAGTCGACAGTCCCTACAATGAGCAGTTCTTC. It encodes CASSVVDSPYNEQFF.